This T cell receptor (beta chain) comes out of a study of OX40 agonist ivuxolimab in advanced cancers. Germline-derived CDR1 and CDR2 are MDHEN and SYDVKM. With V trimmed by 3 bases and J by 10 bases, 6 bases remained unmatched. This CDR3 has 14 amino acids. The data were produced by immunoSEQ multiplex PCR, yet TCRdb's version contains in-frame clones alone and is incomplete. The repertoire has around 30,000 clones, approximately 80% of them found once; the top ten carry over 2.5%. Samples were taken at baseline and on day 1 of cycles 4 and 7. This sequence was found in an adult with an advanced solid tumor such as melanoma, head and neck, liver or kidney cancer. The gene calls are TRBV28 and TRBJ1-6; the match to TRBD1 covers 7 bases. The source material was CD4+ or CD8+ T cells sorted from blood, sampled in a trial of the OX40 agonist ivuxolimab. DNA of the CDR3: TGTGCCAGCAGTTTCTTAGACAGGGAATCACCCCTCCACTTT. The encoded protein is CASSFLDRESPLHF.